Reported below is one T cell receptor (beta chain). Its specificity is unknown. Through a sample-barcoded 5' primer and a J-beta primer mix, a second PCR was run for roughly 6 to 11 cycles. Every cDNA molecule carried a tag from a template-switch adaptor bearing 12 random nucleotides. TCRdb reprocessed the 5' RACE reads via MiXCR and lists one record per CDR3 protein. The table shows around 280,000 distinct CDR3 sequences, with 25% to 30% occurring only once. The data belong to a study of blood T cells in healthy people across ages. Germline loops: CDR1 MNHEY, CDR2 SMNVEV (reference sequence). The CDR3 spans 15 residues. General study results and limits: Percentage of naive T cells showed a strong correlation with TCR beta diversity. Diversity was higher, and naive CD4+ cells more numerous, in long-lived donors than in aged donors. No conclusive comparison of naive versus antigen-experienced cells was possible with unsorted PBMCs.

What was sequenced was blood. This chain joins TRBV27 and TRBJ2-5, with 8 bases that match TRBD2. The DNA end lines up better with TRBJ2-7; the J call may be wrong. The sequence was collected from a woman in her 70s in good health. Written as DNA, the CDR3 is TGTGCCAGCAGCTCCCCACAGCGGGGGACCTACGAGCAGTACTTC. This translates into CASSSPQRGTYEQYF.